The 16 T cell receptor beta chains reported below all come from one sample, sequenced in a study of shared clonotypes between healthy human individuals. Measured with immunoSEQ multiplex PCR; TCRdb has only the in-frame clones, and not every one. The data show approximately 2.4 million clones, roughly 95% seen once. The sample taken for sequencing was naive CD4+ T cells sorted from blood. Noted subset: CD45RA+ positively selected. Receptors originate from a young man in good health.

The chain uses TRBV5-1 and TRBJ2-7, with D maybe TRBD1 (7 bases). The CDR3 has 15 amino acids. Trimming took 4 bases from V and 9 from J, leaving 23 bases between them. Germline lookup yields CDR1 SGHRS and CDR2 YFSETQ. CDR3 in amino acids: CASSPGQAGERAQYF. DNA of the CDR3: TGCGCCAGCAGCCCTGGACAGGCCGGTGAGCGGGCGCAGTACTTC.

The chain links TRBV7-3 to TRBJ2-2; 10 bases are shared with TRBD2. After removal of 8 bases from V and 1 base from J, the junction contained 1 base not matched to a gene. The CDR3 loop spans 14 amino acids. Germline CDR1 SGHTA, CDR2 FQGTGA. The CDR3 here is CASSSGRNTGELFF. The CDR3 DNA sequence: TGTGCCAGCTCTAGCGGGAGGAACACCGGGGAGCTGTTTTTT.

The chain employs TRBV7-6 and TRBJ2-2; the D is unclear. Per germline, CDR1 SGHVS and CDR2 FNYEAQ. The V end was cut by 1 base, the J end by 1 base, with 7 bases between. The CDR3 extends over 15 amino acids. The CDR3 DNA reads TGTGCCAGCAGCTTAGTCACGTTGAACACCGGGGAGCTGTTTTTT. Its protein product is CASSLVTLNTGELFF.

The V and J genes are TRBV20-1 and TRBJ2-1, with unresolved D. V was cut by 5 bases and J by 8 bases, with 7 bases left in between. CDR3 length: 10 amino acids. Germline V gene sequence: CDR1 DFQATT, CDR2 SNEGSKA (reference sequence). In DNA form, the CDR3 reads TGCAGTGCTGGGTGGGATGAGCAGTTCTTC. It encodes CSAGWDEQFF.

The gene calls are TRBV10-3 and TRBJ1-5; the match to TRBD1 covers 8 bases. The CDR3 is made up of 14 amino acids. Germline V gives CDR1 ENHRY, CDR2 SYGVKD. Trimming at V came to 8 bases and at J to 4 bases, leaving 7 bases not matched to a gene. CDR3 nucleotide sequence: TGTGCCATCGGGACAGGTAACCTTAATCAGCCCCAGCATTTT. Protein: CAIGTGNLNQPQHF.

The CDR3 loop is CASSSLAGSSPMNTEAFF. DNA of the CDR3: TGTGCCAGCAGCTCCCTTGCGGGTTCTTCCCCCATGAACACTGAAGCTTTCTTT. The chain carries TRBV7-9 and TRBJ1-1, with D unclear. Germline CDR1 and CDR2: SEHNR and FQNEAQ (reference sequence). The CDR3 covers 18 residues. The V gene lost 4 bases and the J gene lost 0 bases, with 21 bases spanning the gap. Using reference TRBV7-9 and TRBJ1-1 for the parts outside the CDR3, the full variable domain is DTGVSQNPRHKITKRGQNVTFRCDPISEHNRLYWYRQTLGQGPEFLTYFQNEAQLEKSRLLSDRFSAERPKGSFSTLEIQRTEQGDSAMYLCASSSLAGSSPMNTEAFFGQGTRLTVV.

The chain joins TRBV7-2 to TRBJ2-3, with 10 positions matching TRBD2. V trimming: 5 bases; J trimming: 5 bases; junction bases outside the gene matches: 13. Germline V lookup: CDR1 SGHTA, CDR2 FQGNSA. The CDR3 contains 17 residues. This CDR3 reads CASSQLLAGRGEDTQYF. The CDR3 region has the DNA TGTGCCAGCAGCCAATTACTAGCGGGGAGGGGGGAAGATACGCAGTATTTT.

Concerning this clone itself: The same CDR3 also results from other DNA sequences found in this sample. The V gene is TRBV18, the J gene TRBJ2-7, with 11 bases lining up with TRBD2. J gave up 4 bases and V 2 bases, and 4 bases lay outside the gene matches. Germline CDR1 and CDR2: KGHSH and LQKENI. The CDR3 runs 15 residues. The CDR3 is CASSPTSGGPYEQYF. The CDR3 DNA reads TGTGCCAGCTCACCAACTAGCGGGGGACCGTACGAGCAGTACTTC.

V gene TRBV27 combines with J gene TRBJ2-7, with D perhaps matching TRBD1 (5 bases). From germline, CDR1 is MNHEY and CDR2 SMNVEV (reference sequence). This CDR3 contains 14 residues. V was cut by 4 bases and J by 0 bases, with 10 bases left in between. The DNA for the CDR3 is TGTGCCAGCAGTTGGACACCAGTCTCCTACGAGCAGTACTTC. It encodes CASSWTPVSYEQYF.

The chain carries TRBV10-3 and TRBJ2-3; 7 bases map to TRBD1. This CDR3 is built from 13 residues. Germline-derived CDR1 and CDR2 are ENHRY and SYGVKD. V dropped 6 bases and J dropped 6; count of bases not matched to a gene: 6. CDR3 amino acids: CAISSGTADTQYF. CDR3 nucleotides: TGTGCCATCAGCTCGGGGACAGCGGATACGCAGTATTTT.

The DNA for the CDR3 is TGTGCCAGCAGTGAAATGTTTGGTTTGGGGTCCTACGAGCAGTACTTC. Translation: CASSEMFGLGSYEQYF. The V gene is TRBV6-1, the J gene TRBJ2-7; the D is unclear. Germline lookup yields CDR1 MNHNS and CDR2 SASEGT. CDR3 length equals 16 residues. Deletions cut 2 bases from V and 1 base from J, with 15 bases between.

V usage is TRBV30 and J usage is TRBJ2-4, with D possibly matching TRBD2 (8 bases). The CDR3 runs 17 residues. The ends were cut back, 4 bases at V and 6 bases at J, with 25 bases in the middle. CDR1 and CDR2 (germline): GTSNPN, SVGIG (reference sequence). Here the CDR3 reads CAWTPLGTAGVRNIQYF. CDR3 coding DNA: TGTGCCTGGACACCGCTCGGGACAGCGGGAGTTCGAAACATTCAGTACTTC.

This chain links TRBV28 with TRBJ1-2; D is perhaps TRBD1 (5 bases). The V end was cut by 5 bases, the J end by 4 bases, with 14 bases between. The CDR3 runs 14 residues. Germline V gene sequence: CDR1 MDHEN, CDR2 SYDVKM. The CDR3 loop is CASSIPGTRYGYTF. For the CDR3, the DNA is TGTGCCAGCAGTATACCCGGGACTCGCTATGGCTACACCTTC.

The chain links TRBV6-5 to TRBJ1-1, with TRBD1 identical over 7 bases. The V and J ends lost 7 bases and 2 bases, in that order; junction bases with no gene match: 4. Germline CDR1 MNHEY, CDR2 SVGAGI. The CDR3 extends over 13 amino acids. CDR3 protein: CASTGTANTEAFF. CDR3 coding DNA: TGTGCCAGCACCGGGACAGCAAACACTGAAGCTTTCTTT.

The chain recombines TRBV6-4 with TRBJ1-4; tentative D call: TRBD1 (5 bases). Germline V gene lookup returns CDR1 MRHNA and CDR2 SNTAGT. The CDR3 covers 15 residues. Deletions cut 6 bases from V and 0 bases from J, with 11 bases between. CDR3: CASSTTGSTNEKLFF. The CDR3 nucleotides read TGTGCCAGCAGCACAACAGGATCAACTAATGAAAAACTGTTTTTT.

About this clone: A junction end diverges from the germline sequence, so it may reflect a read error. The V and J genes are TRBV30 and TRBJ1-1; perhaps TRBD1 as D (6 bases). The germline V gene has CDR1 GTSNPN and CDR2 SVGIG (reference sequence). The CDR3 has 16 residues. Written as DNA, the CDR3 is TGTGCCTGGAGGAACCTCGGGGACAAAGCCTCCGAGGGGATACTGTTT. The encoded protein is CAWRNLGDKASEGILF.